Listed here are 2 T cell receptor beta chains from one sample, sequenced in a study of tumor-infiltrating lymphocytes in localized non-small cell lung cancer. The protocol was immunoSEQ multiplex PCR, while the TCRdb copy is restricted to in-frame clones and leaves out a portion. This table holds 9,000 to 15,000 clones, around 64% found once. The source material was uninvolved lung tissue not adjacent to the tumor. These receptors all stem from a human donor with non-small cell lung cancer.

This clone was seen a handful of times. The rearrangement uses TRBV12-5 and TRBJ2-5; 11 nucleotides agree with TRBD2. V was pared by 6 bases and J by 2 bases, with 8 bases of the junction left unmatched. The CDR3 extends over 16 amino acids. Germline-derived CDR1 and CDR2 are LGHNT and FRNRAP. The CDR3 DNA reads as TGTGCTAGTGGCCCCCCACGACTAGCGGGGCAAGAGACCCAGTACTTC. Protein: CASGPPRLAGQETQYF. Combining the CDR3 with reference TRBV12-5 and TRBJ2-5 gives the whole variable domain DARVTQTPRHKVTEMGQEVTMRCQPILGHNTVFWYRQTMMQGLELLAYFRNRAPLDDSGMPKDRFSAEMPDATLATLKIQPSEPRDSAVYFCASGPPRLAGQETQYFGPGTRLLVL.

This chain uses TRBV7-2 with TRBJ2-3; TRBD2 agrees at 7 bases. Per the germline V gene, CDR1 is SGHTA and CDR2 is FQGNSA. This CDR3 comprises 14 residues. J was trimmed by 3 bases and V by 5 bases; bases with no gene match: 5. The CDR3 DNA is TGTGCCAGCAGCCGAGCGGGAAGGACAGATACGCAGTATTTT. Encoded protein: CASSRAGRTDTQYF.